This TCR beta chain was sequenced during a study of OX40 agonist ivuxolimab in advanced cancers. The study sampled blood at baseline, cycle 4 day 1, and cycle 7 day 1. Assay: immunoSEQ multiplex PCR; the TCRdb copy retains only in-frame clones and omits some. The table has tens of thousands of clones, more than 65% seen once. The CDR3 extends over 13 amino acids. V was shortened by 3 bases and J by 6 bases, with 8 bases between the two germline ends. In germline, CDR1 is ENHRY, CDR2 SYGVKD. The genes are TRBV10-3 and TRBJ2-2; unclear D gene. The input for sequencing was CD4+ or CD8+ T cells sorted from blood, taken in a trial of the OX40 agonist ivuxolimab. The source is an adult with an advanced solid tumor such as melanoma, head and neck, liver or kidney cancer. The CDR3 nucleotides are TGTGCCATCAGTGAAGGCCTCGCCGGGGAGCTGTTTTTT. Its translation is CAISEGLAGELFF.